A selection of T cell receptor beta chains follows, all from one sample in a study of blood T cell repertoires in COVID-19. Method: immunoSEQ multiplex PCR; TCRdb's copy keeps in-frame clones and lacks some. The table includes fewer than 35,000 clones, around 90% detected once. Material: peripheral blood. Receptors were obtained from a man aged 50 to 59 with active or convalescent COVID-19. CDR3s include the opening cysteine and the closing phenylalanine or tryptophan. The order of the fields is clone size, D gene, J gene, V gene, CDR3 DNA, CDR3 protein. The D gene is left open where the match is weak. Size tells how often a clone was seen (once, few, many) or the class of an expanded clone, and some rows leave it out.

clone size: NA; D gene: NA; J gene: TRBJ2-3; V gene: TRBV4-2; CDR3 DNA: TGTGCCAGCAGCCAGGAGGACTCCACAGATACGCAGTATTTT; CDR3 protein: CASSQEDSTDTQYF
clone size: NA; D gene: NA; J gene: TRBJ2-5; V gene: TRBV3-1/TRBV3-2; CDR3 DNA: TGTGCCAGCAGCCTTCCGGGGTACCAAGAGACCCAGTACTTC; CDR3 protein: CASSLPGYQETQYF
clone size: NA; D gene: NA; J gene: TRBJ1-2; V gene: TRBV28; CDR3 DNA: TGTGCCAGCAGTTTACGGACACCCTATGGCTACACCTTC; CDR3 protein: CASSLRTPYGYTF
clone size: NA; D gene: NA; J gene: TRBJ2-3; V gene: TRBV28; CDR3 DNA: TGTGCCAGCAGCCGTAGGGGGTCTAGCACAGATACGCAGTATTTT; CDR3 protein: CASSRRGSSTDTQYF
clone size: once; D gene: TRBD2; J gene: TRBJ2-7; V gene: TRBV19; CDR3 DNA: TGTGCCAGTAGTTCGTGGACTAGCGGCGCAGGATACGAGCAGTACTTC; CDR3 protein: CASSSWTSGAGYEQYF
clone size: NA; D gene: NA; J gene: TRBJ1-1; V gene: TRBV9; CDR3 DNA: TGTGCCAGCAGCATCCGGACAGAATTGAACACTGAAGCTTTCTTT; CDR3 protein: CASSIRTELNTEAFF
clone size: NA; D gene: NA; J gene: TRBJ1-1; V gene: TRBV6-2/TRBV6-3; CDR3 DNA: TGTGCCAGCAGTTACTCCCGGACAGCAACTGAAGCTTTCTTT; CDR3 protein: CASSYSRTATEAFF
clone size: NA; D gene: NA; J gene: TRBJ2-1; V gene: TRBV5-8; CDR3 DNA: TGTGCCAGCAGCTTGGCTTTATACAATGAGCAGTTCTTC; CDR3 protein: CASSLALYNEQFF
clone size: once; D gene: NA; J gene: TRBJ2-3; V gene: TRBV7-3; CDR3 DNA: TGTGCCAGCAGCTTCGGGACTCCAGATACGCAGTATTTT; CDR3 protein: CASSFGTPDTQYF
clone size: once; D gene: NA; J gene: TRBJ2-3; V gene: TRBV5-6; CDR3 DNA: TGTGCCAGCAGCTTGGTCCCGGGACTTTCGCGTACGCAGTATTTT; CDR3 protein: CASSLVPGLSRTQYF
clone size: NA; D gene: TRBD2; J gene: TRBJ2-3; V gene: TRBV7-2; CDR3 DNA: TGTGCCAGCAGCTTATGGGGACTAGCGGACCGGACAGATACGCAGTATTTT; CDR3 protein: CASSLWGLADRTDTQYF
clone size: NA; D gene: NA; J gene: TRBJ2-5; V gene: TRBV3-1/TRBV3-2; CDR3 DNA: TGTGCCAGCAGCCAAGAGATCGGGACATTAAAAGAGACCCAGTACTTC; CDR3 protein: CASSQEIGTLKETQYF
clone size: NA; D gene: NA; J gene: TRBJ2-2; V gene: TRBV27; CDR3 DNA: TGTGCCAGCAGTTTATTGAGGACACCCACCGGGGAGCTGTTTTTT; CDR3 protein: CASSLLRTPTGELFF
clone size: NA; D gene: TRBD1; J gene: TRBJ1-3; V gene: TRBV9; CDR3 DNA: TGTGCCAGCAGCGAAACGACAGGGGGCTATGGAAACACCATATATTTT; CDR3 protein: CASSETTGGYGNTIYF
clone size: few; D gene: TRBD2; J gene: TRBJ2-2; V gene: TRBV5-5; CDR3 DNA: TGTGCCAGCAGCTTGGCCGATCCTGGCGGGGGATTGTTTTTT; CDR3 protein: CASSLADPGGGLFF
clone size: once; D gene: NA; J gene: TRBJ2-7; V gene: TRBV10-3; CDR3 DNA: TGTGCCATCAGTGATAGGCAGGGGGGTCACGAGCAGTACTTC; CDR3 protein: CAISDRQGGHEQYF
clone size: NA; D gene: NA; J gene: TRBJ2-2; V gene: TRBV15; CDR3 DNA: TGTGCCACCAGCAGAGATCTAGAGGCCGGGGAGCTGTTTTTT; CDR3 protein: CATSRDLEAGELFF
clone size: once; D gene: TRBD1; J gene: TRBJ1-5; V gene: TRBV19; CDR3 DNA: TGTGCCAGTAGTACATCGACAGGGGGCCAGCCCCAGCATTTT; CDR3 protein: CASSTSTGGQPQHF
clone size: NA; D gene: TRBD1; J gene: TRBJ2-3; V gene: TRBV30; CDR3 DNA: TGTGCCTGCCCGAGACAGGGTGGAGATACGCAGTATTTT; CDR3 protein: CACPRQGGDTQYF
clone size: NA; D gene: TRBD1; J gene: TRBJ2-5; V gene: TRBV5-6; CDR3 DNA: TGTGCCAGCAGCCAGGACAGGGGGCTACAAGAGACCCAGTACTTC; CDR3 protein: CASSQDRGLQETQYF
clone size: NA; D gene: NA; J gene: TRBJ2-3; V gene: TRBV6-5; CDR3 DNA: TGTGCCAGCAGATCACTGTATACGCAGTATTTT; CDR3 protein: CASRSLYTQYF
clone size: few; D gene: TRBD2; J gene: TRBJ2-7; V gene: TRBV30; CDR3 DNA: TGTGCCTGGAGTGTTTCTAGCGGGAGATACGAGCAGTACTTC; CDR3 protein: CAWSVSSGRYEQYF
clone size: NA; D gene: TRBD1; J gene: TRBJ2-5; V gene: TRBV29-1; CDR3 DNA: TGCAGCGTCCGGGACAGCCAAGAGACCCAGTACTTC; CDR3 protein: CSVRDSQETQYF
clone size: NA; D gene: TRBD1; J gene: TRBJ2-1; V gene: TRBV6-5; CDR3 DNA: TGTGCCAGCAGGGGACAGGGAGGCAATGAGCAGTTCTTC; CDR3 protein: CASRGQGGNEQFF
clone size: NA; D gene: TRBD1; J gene: TRBJ1-1; V gene: TRBV29-1; CDR3 DNA: TGCAGCGTCGGAGGACAGGCCAGGTCAGCTTTCTTT; CDR3 protein: CSVGGQARSAFF
clone size: NA; D gene: TRBD1; J gene: TRBJ2-2; V gene: TRBV10-3; CDR3 DNA: TGTGCCATCAGCGGGGACAGGAACACCGGGGAGCTGTTTTTT; CDR3 protein: CAISGDRNTGELFF
clone size: NA; D gene: TRBD2; J gene: TRBJ2-3; V gene: TRBV3-1/TRBV3-2; CDR3 DNA: TGTGCCAGCAGCGTACGACCAGGGACTACAGGCACAGATACGCAGTATTTT; CDR3 protein: CASSVRPGTTGTDTQYF
clone size: NA; D gene: TRBD1; J gene: TRBJ1-2; V gene: TRBV7-9; CDR3 DNA: TGTGCCAGCAGCTTATGGGACAGGAAAGCGCGGGGCTACACCTTC; CDR3 protein: CASSLWDRKARGYTF
clone size: NA; D gene: TRBD2; J gene: TRBJ2-1; V gene: TRBV11-2; CDR3 DNA: TGTGCCAGCACTATGGGACTATACTCCTACAATGAGCAGTTCTTC; CDR3 protein: CASTMGLYSYNEQFF
clone size: NA; D gene: TRBD1; J gene: TRBJ1-2; V gene: TRBV18; CDR3 DNA: TGTGCCAGCTCACCAAGCCAGGGGGCTAACTATGGCTACACCTTC; CDR3 protein: CASSPSQGANYGYTF
clone size: NA; D gene: TRBD2; J gene: TRBJ2-7; V gene: TRBV7-9; CDR3 DNA: TGTGCCAGCAGGCCCGGGACTAGCGGTCCCTACGAGCAGTACTTC; CDR3 protein: CASRPGTSGPYEQYF
clone size: NA; D gene: TRBD2; J gene: TRBJ2-7; V gene: TRBV6-5; CDR3 DNA: TGTGCCCCACCGCGACTAGCGGGAGAAGGGTACTTC; CDR3 protein: CAPPRLAGEGYF
clone size: once; D gene: NA; J gene: TRBJ1-6; V gene: TRBV28; CDR3 DNA: TGTGCCAGCAGTCCCCTAGGACAGCTTAATTCACCCCTCCACTTT; CDR3 protein: CASSPLGQLNSPLHF
clone size: NA; D gene: NA; J gene: TRBJ2-2; V gene: TRBV7-3; CDR3 DNA: TGTGCCAGCAGCTTTGATGGACATTCGAACACCGGGGAGCTGTTTTTT; CDR3 protein: CASSFDGHSNTGELFF
clone size: NA; D gene: NA; J gene: TRBJ2-3; V gene: TRBV28; CDR3 DNA: TGTGCCAGCAGTCCCTCGGGGGAGTCGGGAGATACGCAGTATTTT; CDR3 protein: CASSPSGESGDTQYF
clone size: NA; D gene: NA; J gene: TRBJ2-1; V gene: TRBV11-2; CDR3 DNA: TGTGCCAGCAGCAACCGAGTAACTAGCCACTACAATGAGCAGTTCTTC; CDR3 protein: CASSNRVTSHYNEQFF
clone size: NA; D gene: NA; J gene: TRBJ2-5; V gene: TRBV19; CDR3 DNA: TGTGCCAGTAGTATCAGGGGTGGGCAAGAGACCCAGTACTTC; CDR3 protein: CASSIRGGQETQYF
clone size: NA; D gene: TRBD2; J gene: TRBJ2-3; V gene: TRBV2; CDR3 DNA: TGTGCCAGCAGTGAGTTCGCGGGAGGAGTCACAGATACGCAGTATTTT; CDR3 protein: CASSEFAGGVTDTQYF
clone size: NA; D gene: TRBD1; J gene: TRBJ1-3; V gene: TRBV5-5; CDR3 DNA: TGTGCCAGCAGCTCTGAACAGGGGTTTGGAAACACCATATATTTT; CDR3 protein: CASSSEQGFGNTIYF
clone size: NA; D gene: NA; J gene: TRBJ2-7; V gene: TRBV6-6; CDR3 DNA: TGTGCCAGCAGTTACTCGAGACAAACGGCCGAGCAGTACTTC; CDR3 protein: CASSYSRQTAEQYF
clone size: NA; D gene: NA; J gene: TRBJ2-5; V gene: TRBV7-9; CDR3 DNA: TGTGCCAGCAGCCGACTAGTTCCTCAAGAGACCCAGTACTTC; CDR3 protein: CASSRLVPQETQYF
clone size: NA; D gene: NA; J gene: TRBJ1-1; V gene: TRBV25-1; CDR3 DNA: TGTGCCAGCAGTGAATTGGGTAGCAAGAACACTGAAGCTTTCTTT; CDR3 protein: CASSELGSKNTEAFF
clone size: NA; D gene: NA; J gene: TRBJ2-7; V gene: TRBV24-1; CDR3 DNA: TGTGCCACCAGTGATTTGTCCAGGGGCGACGAGCAGTACTTC; CDR3 protein: CATSDLSRGDEQYF